Listed here are 13 T cell receptor beta chains from one sample, sequenced in a study of blood T cells in healthy people across ages. Primers used in a second PCR of roughly 7 to 12 cycles were a sample-barcoded 5' primer and a J-beta primer mix. In TCRdb, the 5' RACE reads were re-called with MiXCR into one record per CDR3 protein. The table lists around 900,000 distinct CDR3 sequences, under 35% of them singletons. Sample: blood. The receptors originated from an elderly woman in good health.

A remark on this clonotype: A single base separates this from a much larger clone, so it may be a read error. Because it lacks the conserved phenylalanine or tryptophan at the end, this CDR3 is likely a read error. The V call is TRBV4-2, the J call TRBJ2-3, with 10 bases that match TRBD2. V was clipped by 3 bases and J by 6 bases; unmatched bases: 3. The CDR3 spans 14 residues. Germline V gene data show CDR1 as LGHNA and CDR2 as YNFKEQ. The CDR3 region has the DNA TGTGCCAGCAGCCAGAGCGGGGGGGCTGATACGCAGTATTTA. Encoded protein: CASSQSGGADTQYL.

This clonotype came up a few times. This chain connects TRBV6-5 to TRBJ1-1; D gene uncertain. The CDR3 consists of 14 residues. The germline CDR1 and CDR2 sequences are MNHEY and SVGAGI. The V and J ends lost 6 bases and 5 bases respectively, with 16 bases between them. CDR3: CASSSGRTKTEAFF. The CDR3 DNA is TGTGCCAGCAGCTCAGGACGGACGAAGACTGAAGCTTTCTTT.

This clonotype occurred many times. The rearrangement joins TRBV6-5 to TRBJ2-5; TRBD2 matches 13 bases. Germline loops: CDR1 MNHEY, CDR2 SVGAGI. This CDR3 has 15 residues. J lost 3 bases, V lost 8 bases, and 6 bases had no gene match. The CDR3 loop reads CASERTSGGEETQYF. The CDR3 DNA reads as TGTGCCAGCGAAAGGACTAGCGGGGGAGAAGAGACCCAGTACTTC.

The sample holds a few counts of this clonotype. V is TRBV24-1 and J is TRBJ2-7, with D unclear. The last part of the DNA fits TRBJ2-5 better; the J call may be wrong. This CDR3 spans 11 amino acids. Germline CDR1 reads KGHDR; CDR2 reads SFDVKD. The CDR3 nucleotides read TGTGCCACCAGTGAGACCGGGACCCAGTACTTC. This encodes CATSETGTQYF.

CDR3 sequence (DNA): TGCGCCAGCACGAGGGAGGCATCCTACGAGCAGTACTTC. Protein: CASTREASYEQYF. This rearrangement joins TRBV5-1 to TRBJ2-7; a possible D gene is TRBD2 (6 bases). From germline, CDR1 is SGHRS and CDR2 YFSETQ. The ends were cut back, 6 bases at V and 1 base at J, with 11 bases in the middle. The CDR3 runs to 13 residues.

This clonotype was detected ten times or more. J is TRBJ2-4 and V is TRBV25-1, with 10 bases fitting TRBD1. CDR3 size: 16 residues. Germline CDR1 and CDR2: MGHDK and SYGVNS. J gave up 6 bases and V 4 bases, and 9 bases lay outside the gene matches. Here the CDR3 reads CASSGTGGSQRNIQYF. The CDR3 DNA reads TGTGCCAGCAGTGGGACAGGGGGGAGTCAACGAAACATTCAGTACTTC.

The chain has TRBV25-1 and TRBJ1-2, with a weak D call TRBD1 (5 bases). The V end was cut by 6 bases, the J end by 7 bases, with 18 bases between. This CDR3 spans 14 amino acids. Germline CDR1 and CDR2: MGHDK and SYGVNS. CDR3 region: CASREAGHILGYTF. For the CDR3, the DNA is TGTGCCAGCAGGGAAGCCGGACACATACTTGGCTACACCTTC.

At least ten counts were recorded for this clonotype. The chain joins TRBV18 to TRBJ1-2, with D unclear. The length of the CDR3 is 12 residues. Germline values: CDR1 KGHSH, CDR2 LQKENI. The V gene lost 6 bases and the J gene lost 2 bases, with 7 bases spanning the gap. The CDR3 DNA is TGTGCCAGCTCTGTCGGGAACTATGGCTACACCTTC. Amino acid sequence: CASSVGNYGYTF.

The J gene is TRBJ2-2, the V gene TRBV5-5, with D perhaps matching TRBD2 (6 bases). The CDR3 covers 13 residues. From germline, CDR1 is SGHKS and CDR2 YYEKEE (reference sequence). Trimming left V 3 bases short and J 6 bases short, with 9 bases between. In DNA form, the CDR3 reads TGTGCCAGCAGCTGGAGGGATTCCGGGGAGCTGTTTTTT. This codes for CASSWRDSGELFF.

In its sample, this clonotype was seen many times. The CDR3 sequence: CASSSTVYGEQFF. In DNA, the CDR3 is TGTGCCAGCAGTTCTACAGTTTACGGGGAGCAGTTCTTC. This chain joins TRBV12-3 or TRBV12-4 and TRBJ2-1, with D unresolved. V lost 4 bases, J lost 10 bases, and 14 bases lay in between. The CDR3 has 13 residues.

The chain joins TRBV3-1 to TRBJ2-1; D might be TRBD1 (6 bases). The V gene lost 4 bases and the J gene lost 7 bases, with 20 bases spanning the gap. Germline CDR1 and CDR2: LGHDT and YNNKEL (reference sequence). This CDR3 comprises 16 residues. The CDR3 spells CASSRQGTTGTNEQFF. CDR3 coding DNA: TGTGCCAGCAGCCGACAAGGGACAACGGGTACGAATGAGCAGTTCTTC.

This chain connects TRBV4-2 to TRBJ2-7; 11 nucleotides match TRBD2. Germline V CDR1 and CDR2: LGHNA, YNFKEQ. Unmatched junction bases numbered 5, after V lost 1 base and J lost 6 bases. The CDR3 contains 15 residues. CDR3 sequence: CASSQGLAGNVEQYF. The CDR3 DNA reads TGTGCCAGCAGCCAAGGACTAGCGGGAAACGTCGAGCAGTACTTC.

This clonotype was seen only a few times. A single base separates this from a much larger clone, so it may be a read error. The chain recombines TRBV7-2 with TRBJ2-1; TRBD2 agrees at 11 bases. Near its end, the DNA agrees better with TRBJ2-7, so the J call may be wrong. This CDR3 is 16 amino acids long. CDR1 is SGHTA, CDR2 FQGNSA, per germline. The CDR3 DNA reads as TGTGCCAGCAGCTTCGCAGGGACTAGCGGTTACAATGAGCAGTACTTC. It codes for CASSFAGTSGYNEQYF.